This T cell receptor (beta chain) originates from a study of blood T cell repertoires in COVID-19. Assay: immunoSEQ multiplex PCR; the TCRdb copy retains only in-frame clones and omits some. There are about 80,000 clones in the sample; 65% to 90% occur only once, and around 9.6% lies in the top ten. V lost 0 bases and J 7 bases, leaving 13 bases between the germline ends. The CDR3 consists of 14 residues. From germline, CDR1 is WNHNN and CDR2 SYGVQD (reference sequence). This sequence was found in a man aged 50-60 years with COVID-19, enrolled during active disease. Sequencing was performed on peripheral blood. The rearrangement links TRBV10-1 to TRBJ2-7; D is uncertain. The CDR3 loop reads CASSESNRPLEQYF. CDR3 DNA sequence: TGCGCCAGCAGTGAGTCGAACAGACCCTTGGAGCAGTACTTC.